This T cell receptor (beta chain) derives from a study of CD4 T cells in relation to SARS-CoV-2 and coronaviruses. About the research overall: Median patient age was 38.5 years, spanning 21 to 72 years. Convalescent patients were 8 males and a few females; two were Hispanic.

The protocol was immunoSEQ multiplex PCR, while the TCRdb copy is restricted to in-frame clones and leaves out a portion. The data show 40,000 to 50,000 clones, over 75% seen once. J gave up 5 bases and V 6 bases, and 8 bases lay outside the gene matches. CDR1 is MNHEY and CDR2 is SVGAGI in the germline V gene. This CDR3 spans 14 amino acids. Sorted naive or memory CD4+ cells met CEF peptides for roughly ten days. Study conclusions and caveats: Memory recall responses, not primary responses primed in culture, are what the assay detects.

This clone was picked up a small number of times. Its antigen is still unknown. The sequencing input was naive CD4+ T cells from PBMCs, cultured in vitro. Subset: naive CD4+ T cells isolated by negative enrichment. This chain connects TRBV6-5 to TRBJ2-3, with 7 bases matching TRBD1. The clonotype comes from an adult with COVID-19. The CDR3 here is CASRGTVERDTQYF. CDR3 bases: TGTGCCAGCAGGGGGACAGTCGAAAGAGATACGCAGTATTTT.